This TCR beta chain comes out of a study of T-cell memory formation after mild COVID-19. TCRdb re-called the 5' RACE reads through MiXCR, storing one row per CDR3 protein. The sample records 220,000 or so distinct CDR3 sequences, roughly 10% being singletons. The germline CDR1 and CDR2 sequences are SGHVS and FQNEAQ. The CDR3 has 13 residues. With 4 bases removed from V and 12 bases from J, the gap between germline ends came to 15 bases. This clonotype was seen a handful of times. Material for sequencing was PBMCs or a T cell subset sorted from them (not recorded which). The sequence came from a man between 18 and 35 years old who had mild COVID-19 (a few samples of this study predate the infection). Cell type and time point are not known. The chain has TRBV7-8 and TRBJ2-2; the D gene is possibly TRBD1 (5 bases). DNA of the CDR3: TGTGCCAGCAGCTGGGAAGCTTTGGGGCAGCTGTTTTTT. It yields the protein CASSWEALGQLFF.